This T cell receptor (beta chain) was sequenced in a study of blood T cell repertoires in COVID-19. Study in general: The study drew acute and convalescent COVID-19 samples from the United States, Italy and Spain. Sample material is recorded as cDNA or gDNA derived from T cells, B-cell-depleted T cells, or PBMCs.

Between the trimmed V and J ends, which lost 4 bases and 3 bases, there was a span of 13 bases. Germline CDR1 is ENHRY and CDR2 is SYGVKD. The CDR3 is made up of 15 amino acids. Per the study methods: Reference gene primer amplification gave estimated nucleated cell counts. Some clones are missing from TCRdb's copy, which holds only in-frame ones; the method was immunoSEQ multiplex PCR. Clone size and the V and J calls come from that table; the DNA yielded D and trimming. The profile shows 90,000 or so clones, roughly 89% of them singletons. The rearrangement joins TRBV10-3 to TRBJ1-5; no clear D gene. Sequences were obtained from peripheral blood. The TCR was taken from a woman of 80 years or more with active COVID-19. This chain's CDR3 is CAISVGVGPNQPQHF. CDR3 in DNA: TGTGCCATCAGTGTAGGAGTGGGTCCCAATCAGCCCCAGCATTTT.